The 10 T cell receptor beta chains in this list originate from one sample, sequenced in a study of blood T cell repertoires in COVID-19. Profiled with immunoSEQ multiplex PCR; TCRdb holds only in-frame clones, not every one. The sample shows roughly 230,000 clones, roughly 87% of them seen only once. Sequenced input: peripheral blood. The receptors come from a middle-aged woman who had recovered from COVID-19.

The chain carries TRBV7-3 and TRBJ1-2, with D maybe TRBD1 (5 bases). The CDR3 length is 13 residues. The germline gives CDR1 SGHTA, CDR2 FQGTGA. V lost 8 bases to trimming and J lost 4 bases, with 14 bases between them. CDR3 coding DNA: TGTGCCAGCGCTCTGGGGCCCTCCTATGGCTACACCTTC. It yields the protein CASALGPSYGYTF.

CDR3 sequence: CASSLGQGLYGEQYF. CDR3 DNA sequence: TGTGCCAGCAGCTTGGGACAGGGTCTTTACGGCGAGCAGTACTTC. V and J are TRBV5-5 and TRBJ2-7, with TRBD1 matching 7 bases. This CDR3 is built from 15 residues. In germline, CDR1 is SGHKS, CDR2 YYEKEE (reference sequence). V lost 0 bases and J lost 6; bases outside the gene matches: 9.

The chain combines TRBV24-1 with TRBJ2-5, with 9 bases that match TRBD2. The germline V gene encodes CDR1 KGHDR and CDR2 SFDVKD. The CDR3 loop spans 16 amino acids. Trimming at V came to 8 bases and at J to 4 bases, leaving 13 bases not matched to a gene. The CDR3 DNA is TGTGCCACCATAGTAGCGGGGGACGCCCACGCAGAGACCCAGTACTTC. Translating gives CATIVAGDAHAETQYF.

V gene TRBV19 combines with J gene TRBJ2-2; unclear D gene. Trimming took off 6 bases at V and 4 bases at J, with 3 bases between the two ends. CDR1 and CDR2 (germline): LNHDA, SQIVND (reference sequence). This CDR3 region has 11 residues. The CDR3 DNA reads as TGTGCCAGTAGCTTCACCGGGGAGCTGTTTTTT. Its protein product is CASSFTGELFF.

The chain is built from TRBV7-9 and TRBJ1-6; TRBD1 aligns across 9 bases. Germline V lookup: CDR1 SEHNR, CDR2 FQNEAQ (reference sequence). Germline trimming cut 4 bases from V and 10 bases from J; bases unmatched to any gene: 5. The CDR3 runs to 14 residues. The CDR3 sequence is CASSSPGQGSPLHF. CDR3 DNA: TGTGCCAGCAGCTCACCGGGACAGGGCTCACCCCTCCACTTT.

The CDR3 DNA reads TGTGCCAGCAGCGTACTAGCGAACACCGGGGAGCTGTTTTTT. Translated: CASSVLANTGELFF. The chain is built from TRBV5-4 and TRBJ2-2, with D perhaps matching TRBD2 (5 bases). The CDR3 loop spans 14 amino acids. Germline V gene data show CDR1 as SGHNT and CDR2 as YYREEE (reference sequence). The V and J ends lost 4 bases and 0 bases respectively, with 7 bases between them. Based on the CDR3 plus reference TRBV5-4 and TRBJ2-2, the full variable domain is ETGVTQSPTHLIKTRGQQVTLRCSSQSGHNTVSWYQQALGQGPQFIFQYYREEENGRGNFPPRFSGLQFPNYSSELNVNALELDDSALYLCASSVLANTGELFFGEGSRLTVL.

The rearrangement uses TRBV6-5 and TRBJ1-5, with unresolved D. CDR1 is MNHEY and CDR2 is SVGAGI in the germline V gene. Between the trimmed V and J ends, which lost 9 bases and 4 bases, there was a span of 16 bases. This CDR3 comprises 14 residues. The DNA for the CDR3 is TGTGCCAGTTCCGACGGGAACCGAAATCAGCCCCAGCATTTT. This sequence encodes CASSDGNRNQPQHF.

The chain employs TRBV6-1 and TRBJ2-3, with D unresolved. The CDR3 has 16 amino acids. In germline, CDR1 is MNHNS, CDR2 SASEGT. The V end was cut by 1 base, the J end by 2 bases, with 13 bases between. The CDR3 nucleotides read TGTGCCAGCAGTGAAGGAGTGGGCAGAAACACAGATACGCAGTATTTT. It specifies CASSEGVGRNTDTQYF.

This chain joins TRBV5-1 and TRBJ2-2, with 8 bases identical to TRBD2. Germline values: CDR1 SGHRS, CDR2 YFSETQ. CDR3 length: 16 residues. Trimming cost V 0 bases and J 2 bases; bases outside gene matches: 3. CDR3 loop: CASSLGGRRNTGELFF. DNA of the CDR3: TGCGCCAGCAGCTTGGGCGGGAGGCGCAACACCGGGGAGCTGTTTTTT.

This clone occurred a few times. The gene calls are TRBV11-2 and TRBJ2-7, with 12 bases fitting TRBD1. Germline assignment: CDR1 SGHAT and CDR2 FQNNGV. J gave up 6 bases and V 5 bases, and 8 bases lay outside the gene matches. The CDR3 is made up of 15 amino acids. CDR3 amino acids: CASSPYRDRGREQYF. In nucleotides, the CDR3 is TGTGCCAGCAGCCCGTACCGGGACAGGGGGCGCGAGCAGTACTTC.